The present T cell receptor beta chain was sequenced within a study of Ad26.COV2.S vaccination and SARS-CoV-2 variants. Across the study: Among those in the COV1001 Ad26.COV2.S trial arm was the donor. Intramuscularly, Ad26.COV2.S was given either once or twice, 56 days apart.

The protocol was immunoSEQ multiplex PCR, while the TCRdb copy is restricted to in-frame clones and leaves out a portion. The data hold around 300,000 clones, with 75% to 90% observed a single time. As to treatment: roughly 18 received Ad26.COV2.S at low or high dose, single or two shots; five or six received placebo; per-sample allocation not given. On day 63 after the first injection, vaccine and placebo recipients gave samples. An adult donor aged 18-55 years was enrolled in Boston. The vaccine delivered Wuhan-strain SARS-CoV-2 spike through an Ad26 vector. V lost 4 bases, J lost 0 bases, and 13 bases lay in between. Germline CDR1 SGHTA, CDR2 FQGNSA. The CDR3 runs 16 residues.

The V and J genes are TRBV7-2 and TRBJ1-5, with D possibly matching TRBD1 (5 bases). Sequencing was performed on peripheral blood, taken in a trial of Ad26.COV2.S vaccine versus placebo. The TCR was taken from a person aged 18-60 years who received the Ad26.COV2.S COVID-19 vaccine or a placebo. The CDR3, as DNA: TGTGCCAGCAGCTCCCAGGGACGGTATAGCAATCAGCCCCAGCATTTT. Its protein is CASSSQGRYSNQPQHF.